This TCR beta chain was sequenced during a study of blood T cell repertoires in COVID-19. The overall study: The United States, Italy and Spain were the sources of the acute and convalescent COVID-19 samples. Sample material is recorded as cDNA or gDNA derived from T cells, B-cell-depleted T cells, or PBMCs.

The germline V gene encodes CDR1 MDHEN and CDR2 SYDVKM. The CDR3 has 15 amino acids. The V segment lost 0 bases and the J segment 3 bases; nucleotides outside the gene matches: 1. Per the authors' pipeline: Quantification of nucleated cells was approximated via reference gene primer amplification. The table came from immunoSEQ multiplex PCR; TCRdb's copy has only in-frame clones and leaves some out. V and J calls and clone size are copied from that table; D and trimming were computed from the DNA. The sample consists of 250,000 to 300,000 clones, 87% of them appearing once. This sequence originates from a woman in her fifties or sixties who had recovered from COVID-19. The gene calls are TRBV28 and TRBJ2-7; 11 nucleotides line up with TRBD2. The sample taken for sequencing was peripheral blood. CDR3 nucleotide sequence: TGTGCCAGCAGTTTATGGACTAGCGGGAACTACGAGCAGTACTTC. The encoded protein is CASSLWTSGNYEQYF.